This T cell receptor (beta chain) stems from a study of beta chain features in type 1 diabetes. Notes on the study in general: Lower insertion and higher deletion counts appeared at VDJ junctions in type 1 diabetes patients.

The V gene's germline CDR1 is SEHNR and CDR2 FQNEAQ (reference sequence). The CDR3 consists of 15 residues. The V end lost 1 base, the J end lost 4 bases, and 11 bases lay between the germline ends. The sample holds a few counts of this clone. Antigen unknown. Reverse transcription of all isolated RNA meant that expressed TCRB transcripts were sequenced. Measured with immunoSEQ multiplex PCR; TCRdb has only the in-frame clones, and not every one. Among about 410,000 clones, around 14% were seen once, and the ten largest hold roughly 0.035%. This clonotype was sampled from a man in his thirties or forties in good health. V usage is TRBV7-9 and J usage is TRBJ2-1; tentatively, D is TRBD2 (6 bases). The sequenced material came from naive CD4+ T cells from blood. CDR3 nucleotides: TGTGCCAGCAGCTTAGTGGCAGGGAGGTACAATGAGCAGTTCTTC. Protein: CASSLVAGRYNEQFF. The variable domain in full, with the rest retrieved from reference TRBV7-9 and TRBJ2-1, is DTGVSQNPRHKITKRGQNVTFRCDPISEHNRLYWYRQTLGQGPEFLTYFQNEAQLEKSRLLSDRFSAERPKGSFSTLEIQRTEQGDSAMYLCASSLVAGRYNEQFFGPGTRLTVL.